Presented here are 25 T cell receptor beta chains from one specimen sequenced in a study of blood T cells in healthy people across ages. The use of a sample-barcoded 5' primer and a J-beta primer mix characterized a second PCR of about 7 to 12 cycles. TCRdb re-analysed the 5' RACE reads in MiXCR, keeping a single row per CDR3 protein. This repertoire shows 700,000 or so distinct CDR3 sequences, 22% found once; its top ten account for 22%. Material for sequencing was blood. These receptors were obtained from an older man in good health.

This clonotype was counted only a few times. This chain connects TRBV3-1 to TRBJ2-1; D is possibly TRBD2 (6 bases). This CDR3 is 15 amino acids long. V lost 0 bases to trimming and J lost 2 bases, with 8 bases between them. Germline V gene lookup returns CDR1 LGHDT and CDR2 YNNKEL (reference sequence). The CDR3 DNA reads TGTGCCAGCAGCCAAGACACGGGGGCCTACAATGAGCAGTTCTTC. Translating gives CASSQDTGAYNEQFF.

In its sample, this clonotype was seen a few times. V usage is TRBV14 and J usage is TRBJ2-1; 13 positions match TRBD2. The germline V gene encodes CDR1 SGHDN and CDR2 FVKESK. There are 20 residues in the CDR3. The J segment lost 0 bases and the V segment lost 4 bases, leaving 12 bases of the junction unmatched. The CDR3 protein is CASSLGVLAGGGISYNEQFF. CDR3 nucleotides: TGTGCCAGCAGCCTCGGAGTACTAGCGGGAGGGGGGATCTCCTACAATGAGCAGTTCTTC.

This clonotype has a count of ten or more. This rearrangement joins TRBV28 to TRBJ2-3; 7 bases agree with TRBD1. The trim removed 5 bases at V and 6 bases at J, leaving 14 bases unmatched. CDR3 size: 16 residues. In germline, CDR1 is MDHEN, CDR2 SYDVKM. Written as DNA, the CDR3 is TGTGCCAGCAGTCCCCACGGGACAGAGGGAACGGATACGCAGTATTTT. Amino acid sequence: CASSPHGTEGTDTQYF.

This sequence joins TRBV3-1 and TRBJ1-3, with a weak D call TRBD1 (5 bases). V lost 2 bases and J lost 0, with 29 bases in between. Germline V lookup: CDR1 LGHDT, CDR2 YNNKEL (reference sequence). The CDR3 spans 22 residues. The CDR3 spells CASSQNPQVRAEPQNSGNTIYF. The CDR3 DNA follows: TGTGCCAGCAGCCAAAACCCACAGGTGAGGGCTGAACCTCAGAACTCTGGAAACACCATATATTTT.

V is TRBV5-5 and J is TRBJ2-5, with D perhaps matching TRBD1 (5 bases). Germline CDR1 and CDR2: SGHKS and YYEKEE (reference sequence). This CDR3 contains 16 residues. V lost 2 bases to trimming and J lost 2 bases, with 16 bases between them. DNA for the CDR3: TGTGCCAGCAGCTTTATTTCGAGTCAGGGTCAAGAGACCCAGTACTTC. Protein sequence: CASSFISSQGQETQYF. The variable domain in full, with the rest retrieved from reference TRBV5-5 and TRBJ2-5, is DAGVTQSPTHLIKTRGQQVTLRCSPISGHKSVSWYQQVLGQGPQFIFQYYEKEERGRGNFPDRFSARQFPNYSSELNVNALLLGDSALYLCASSFISSQGQETQYFGPGTRLLVL.

The V call is TRBV12-3 or TRBV12-4, the J call TRBJ2-7; TRBD2 is a possible D gene (5 bases). The J call is uncertain, as TRBJ2-1 better fits the DNA end. The length of the CDR3 is 15 residues. The CDR3 DNA reads TGTGCCAGCAGGTTCCGGACGGCGTATAGCGATGAGCAGTTCTTC. Its protein product is CASRFRTAYSDEQFF.

This rearrangement joins TRBV12-3 or TRBV12-4 to TRBJ1-4; D gene unclear. CDR3 size: 12 residues. The V and J ends lost 3 bases and 10 bases respectively, with 9 bases between them. The CDR3 DNA reads TGTGCCAGCAGTTTCGAATCCGTAAAACTGTTTTTT. Translated: CASSFESVKLFF.

In its sample, this clonotype was seen a few times. The V call is TRBV3-1, the J call TRBJ2-7; TRBD1 agrees at 12 bases. V lost 4 bases to trimming and J lost 6 bases; unmatched junction nucleotides: 10. Germline V gene data show CDR1 as LGHDT and CDR2 as YNNKEL (reference sequence). This CDR3 comprises 16 residues. The CDR3: CASSLFSGTGGAEQYF. DNA of the CDR3: TGTGCCAGCAGCCTCTTTTCCGGGACAGGGGGCGCCGAGCAGTACTTC.

The genes are TRBV5-6 and TRBJ2-3; TRBD2 matches at 15 bases. The V segment lost 4 bases and the J segment 1 base; nucleotides outside the gene matches: 7. CDR3 length: 18 residues. Germline V gene data show CDR1 as SGHDT and CDR2 as YYEEEE. The CDR3 reads CASSGLAGGRSGTDTQYF. In DNA form, the CDR3 reads TGTGCCAGCAGCGGACTAGCGGGGGGGCGGTCCGGCACAGATACGCAGTATTTT.

The chain recombines TRBV5-1 with TRBJ2-5; D is undetermined. The J call may be mistaken, given a closer DNA end match to TRBJ2-1. There are 14 residues in the CDR3. Per germline, CDR1 SGHRS and CDR2 YFSETQ. The CDR3 coding sequence is TGCGCCAGCAGCTTGGAAGTATCCAGCGCTGAGCAGTTCTTC. Its protein product is CASSLEVSSAEQFF.

The chain has TRBV15 and TRBJ2-5, with D possibly TRBD1 on 5 matching bases. V was clipped by 0 bases and J by 9 bases, with 14 bases between them. The CDR3 runs to 14 residues. The germline V gene has CDR1 LNHNV and CDR2 YYDKDF (reference sequence). The CDR3 region is CATSRDLGRRAQYF. The CDR3 nucleotides are TGTGCCACCAGCAGAGATTTGGGGCGAAGAGCCCAGTACTTC.

With regard to this clonotype: Sequence at one end of the junction differs from germline and may be a read error. This sequence joins TRBV12-3 or TRBV12-4 and TRBJ2-3; no reliable D call. This CDR3 region has 13 residues. The CDR3 DNA reads TGTGCCAGCCGCAAATGGGGATCAGATACGCAATATTTT. Translation gives CASRKWGSDTQYF.

This clonotype was seen a few times. The DNA of the CDR3 is TGTGCCAGCTCACAAGACGGGGACAGGTTAATTTCTGGAAACACCATATATTTT. Translated, it gives CASSQDGDRLISGNTIYF. The rearrangement links TRBV18 to TRBJ1-3; 8 bases agree with TRBD1. Trimming cost V 4 bases and J 1 base; bases outside gene matches: 12. Germline V gene data show CDR1 as KGHSH and CDR2 as LQKENI. The CDR3 covers 18 residues.

This clonotype occurred a few times. V and J are TRBV12-3 or TRBV12-4 and TRBJ2-1, with D uncertain. The CDR3 has 15 amino acids. Trimming removed 2 bases at V and 3 bases at J, with 11 bases between. CDR3 sequence reads: CASSLQEGFYNEQFF. The DNA of the CDR3 is TGTGCCAGCAGTTTACAGGAAGGTTTCTACAATGAGCAGTTCTTC.

This clonotype was seen a few times. The J gene is TRBJ2-2, the V gene TRBV12-3 or TRBV12-4; D is possibly TRBD2 (6 bases). Trimming shortened V by 8 bases and J by 5 bases, and 12 bases separated the two germline ends. CDR3 length: 13 amino acids. In DNA, the CDR3 is TGTGCCAGCGGGGGGTTAGCTACCGGGGAGCTGTTTTTT. Its protein product is CASGGLATGELFF.

This sequence joins TRBV2 and TRBJ2-3, with a possible D match to TRBD1 (5 bases). The tail of the sequence fits TRBJ1-5 better, so the J call may be wrong. The length of the CDR3 is 15 residues. Germline V gene sequence: CDR1 SNHLY, CDR2 FYNNEI. The CDR3 bases are TGTGCCAGCAGTTCCGGGACTAGCTCCGTAGATACGCAGCATTTT. It codes for CASSSGTSSVDTQHF.

The chain carries TRBV20-1 and TRBJ2-2, with 7 bases lining up with TRBD1. CDR1 DFQATT and CDR2 SNEGSKA come from the germline V gene (reference sequence). V was pared by 1 base and J by 4 bases, with 3 bases of the junction left unmatched. The length of the CDR3 is 14 residues. This CDR3 is CSARAAGGTGELFF. CDR3 DNA sequence: TGCAGTGCTAGAGCTGCAGGGGGCACCGGGGAGCTGTTTTTT.

This sequence joins TRBV7-2 and TRBJ2-4; D possibly matches TRBD1 or TRBD2 (5 bases each). Germline loops: CDR1 SGHTA, CDR2 FQGNSA. Between the trimmed V and J ends, which lost 3 bases and 9 bases, there was a span of 15 bases. This CDR3 is 14 amino acids long. The CDR3 region is CASSFVAQGAIQYF. The CDR3 region has the DNA TGTGCCAGCAGCTTTGTGGCCCAGGGAGCCATTCAGTACTTC.

This clonotype was counted many times. The chain combines TRBV7-9 with TRBJ1-1; 7 nucleotides line up with TRBD1. CDR3 length: 13 amino acids. Trimming at V came to 3 bases and at J to 10 bases, leaving 8 bases not matched to a gene. Germline CDR1 is SEHNR and CDR2 is FQNEAQ (reference sequence). CDR3 in amino acids: CASSFFGDSVAFF. In DNA, the CDR3 is TGTGCCAGCAGCTTTTTTGGGGACAGCGTAGCTTTCTTT.

This clonotype was seen at least ten times. In nucleotides, the CDR3 is TGTGCCAGCAACCTACTAGCGGGGGGTACGCAGTATTTT. Amino acids: CASNLLAGGTQYF. The chain is built from TRBV12-3 or TRBV12-4 and TRBJ2-3; 12 bases are shared with TRBD2. CDR3 size: 13 residues. The junction had 4 bases not matched to a gene; V was cut back by 7 bases and J by 8 bases.

Note on this clonotype: One junction end disagrees with the germline gene, perhaps due to a read error. The J gene is TRBJ2-3, the V gene TRBV12-3 or TRBV12-4; 7 nucleotides match TRBD1. This CDR3 comprises 13 residues. This CDR3 is CASRTGLGDTEYF. DNA of the CDR3: TGTGCCAGCAGGACAGGGTTAGGCGATACGGAGTATTTT.

This clonotype was detected only a few times. The V call is TRBV3-1, the J call TRBJ1-1, with a weak D call TRBD1 (6 bases). CDR1 is LGHDT and CDR2 is YNNKEL in the germline V gene (reference sequence). Trimming took off 4 bases at V and 0 bases at J, with 12 bases between the two ends. CDR3 length equals 15 residues. CDR3 DNA sequence: TGTGCCAGCAGCCCCTGGGACATTATGAACACTGAAGCTTTCTTT. This codes for CASSPWDIMNTEAFF. The variable domain in full, with the rest retrieved from reference TRBV3-1 and TRBJ1-1, is DTAVSQTPKYLVTQMGNDKSIKCEQNLGHDTMYWYKQDSKKFLKIMFSYNNKELIINETVPNRFSPKSPDKAHLNLHINSLELGDSAVYFCASSPWDIMNTEAFFGQGTRLTVV.

This CDR3 reads CASSYSRTSVAYEQYF. The CDR3 bases are TGTGCCAGCAGTTACTCGAGGACTAGCGTTGCCTACGAGCAGTACTTC. The chain carries TRBV6-2 or TRBV6-3 and TRBJ2-5, with TRBD2 identical over 9 bases. The J call may be mistaken, given a closer DNA end match to TRBJ2-7. Germline V CDR1 and CDR2: MNHEY, SVGEGT. This CDR3 contains 16 residues.

This clonotype showed up many times. This chain links TRBV4-1 with TRBJ1-2; D not certain. CDR3 length: 14 amino acids. The V and J ends lost 0 bases and 2 bases respectively, with 7 bases between them. Looked up from germline, CDR1 is MGHRA and CDR2 is YSYEKL. The chain's CDR3 is CASSQDGRNYGYTF. CDR3 bases: TGCGCCAGCAGCCAAGATGGACGGAACTATGGCTACACCTTC.

This clonotype was recorded a few times. This chain connects TRBV28 to TRBJ2-1; 7 nucleotides align to TRBD2. Germline trimming cut 3 bases from V and 2 bases from J; bases unmatched to any gene: 7. The V gene's germline CDR1 is MDHEN and CDR2 SYDVKM. The CDR3 totals 16 residues. The CDR3 nucleotides are TGTGCCAGCAGTTTGGGAAGCGGGGCCGCCTACAATGAGCAGTTCTTC. As protein: CASSLGSGAAYNEQFF.